The clone carrying this TCR beta chain was observed a few times. Its antigen is still unknown. Expressed TCRB transcripts were sequenced, since all the RNA that had been isolated was reverse transcribed. The repertoire was sequenced with immunoSEQ multiplex PCR; TCRdb's copy has only in-frame clones and lacks some. Of 150,000 to 180,000 clones listed, roughly 8% are singletons. CDR3 length: 17 residues. CDR1 and CDR2 from the germline V gene are LNHNV and YYDKDF (reference sequence). J was trimmed by 1 base and V by 2 bases; bases with no gene match: 3. The source of the sample is a study of beta chain features in type 1 diabetes. General study results and limits: Type 1 diabetes patients had VDJ junctions that carried fewer insertions and more deletions.

Source material: central memory CD4+ T cells from blood. The V gene is TRBV15, the J gene TRBJ2-1; 12 positions agree with TRBD2. This clonotype was sampled from a young man in good health. The CDR3 loop reads CATSRRTSGASYNEQFF. The DNA for the CDR3 is TGTGCCACCAGCAGACGGACTAGCGGGGCTTCCTACAATGAGCAGTTCTTC. The whole variable domain, remainder taken from reference TRBV15 and TRBJ2-1, is DAMVIQNPRYQVTQFGKPVTLSCSQTLNHNVMYWYQQKSSQAPKLLFHYYDKDFNNEADTPDNFQSRRPNTSFCFLDIRSPGLGDTAMYLCATSRRTSGASYNEQFFGPGTRLTVL.